This entry lists 3 T cell receptor beta chains sequenced from one sample in a study of blood T cell repertoires in COVID-19. Sequenced by immunoSEQ multiplex PCR; TCRdb stores in-frame clones only, minus some. The sample lists under 150,000 clones, 75% to 90% occurring once. Source material: peripheral blood. These receptors all come from an older woman with COVID-19, enrolled during active disease.

The V and J genes are TRBV11-2 and TRBJ1-2; the D is unclear. The V end lost 2 bases, the J end lost 6 bases, and 10 bases lay between the germline ends. CDR3 length: 13 residues. Looked up from germline, CDR1 is SGHAT and CDR2 is FQNNGV. CDR3 nucleotides: TGTGCCAGCAGCTTAATGGGAGTCGATGGCTACACCTTC. Residues: CASSLMGVDGYTF.

The chain uses TRBV7-9 and TRBJ2-7; TRBD1 aligns across 10 bases. Germline V lookup: CDR1 SEHNR, CDR2 FQNEAQ (reference sequence). V trimming: 4 bases; J trimming: 7 bases; junction bases outside the gene matches: 13. This CDR3 is 16 amino acids long. This CDR3 is CASSSSWDRGFWEQYF. The CDR3 DNA is TGTGCCAGCAGCTCCTCCTGGGACAGGGGATTTTGGGAGCAGTACTTC.

This rearrangement joins TRBV29-1 to TRBJ2-2; D perhaps matches TRBD1 (6 bases). This CDR3 has 13 residues. The V gene lost 6 bases and the J gene lost 2 bases, with 10 bases spanning the gap. Germline V gives CDR1 SQVTM, CDR2 ANQGSEA. This chain's CDR3 is CSVRDTNTGELFF. CDR3 sequence (DNA): TGCAGCGTCCGGGACACTAACACCGGGGAGCTGTTTTTT.